Following are 27 T cell receptor beta chains from one sample sequenced in a study of Graves' ophthalmopathy and Graves' hyperthyroidism. For repertoire sequencing, the TCR beta CDR3 regions were amplified from RNA transcripts. The authors performed first-round RT-PCR with HTBI primers and then a second-round multiplex PCR. In TCRdb, the multiplex PCR reads were re-called with MiXCR into one record per CDR3 protein. Here the sample spans just over 600,000 distinct CDR3 sequences, approximately 21% being singletons. The specimen sequenced was peripheral blood. These receptors were collected from a woman between 18 and 29 years old with stable Graves' hyperthyroidism. Some clones in this sample may be carry-over from other donors' samples.

The sample holds a few counts of this clonotype. The chain carries TRBV12-3 or TRBV12-4 and TRBJ2-5; TRBD2 aligns across 7 bases. V shed 8 bases and J 5 bases; nucleotides not matched to a gene: 11. CDR3 length: 14 residues. CDR3 residues: CASGPGREVETQYF. The CDR3 region has the DNA TGTGCCAGCGGTCCAGGTCGGGAGGTGGAGACCCAGTACTTC.

The CDR3 reads CAISPKMGNYGYTF. The CDR3 nucleotides are TGTGCCATCAGCCCGAAAATGGGTAACTATGGCTACACCTTC. J is TRBJ1-2 and V is TRBV10-3; D is undetermined. Trimming took off 6 bases at V and 1 base at J, with 12 bases between the two ends. The germline gives CDR1 ENHRY, CDR2 SYGVKD. This CDR3 has 14 residues.

Ten or more counts support this clonotype. This chain links TRBV20-1 with TRBJ2-7; no reliable D call. Germline loops: CDR1 DFQATT, CDR2 SNEGSKA (reference sequence). V dropped 3 bases and J dropped 2 bases, with 8 bases sitting between them. This CDR3 is 12 amino acids long. The CDR3 bases are TGCAGTGCTAGTGACCATACCTACGAGCAGTACTTC. Protein sequence: CSASDHTYEQYF.

V usage is TRBV20-1 and J usage is TRBJ2-7, with D maybe TRBD2 (6 bases). The V end was cut by 4 bases, the J end by 4 bases, with 17 bases between. The CDR3 loop spans 14 amino acids. CDR1 is DFQATT and CDR2 is SNEGSKA in the germline V gene (reference sequence). DNA of the CDR3: TGCAGTGCTACCCCCCCCGGGAGAAAATACGAGCAGTACTTC. Its protein is CSATPPGRKYEQYF.

This chain uses TRBV12-3 or TRBV12-4 with TRBJ1-2; TRBD1 matches at 7 bases. V shed 7 bases and J 6 bases; nucleotides not matched to a gene: 11. The CDR3 is made up of 14 amino acids. Here the CDR3 reads CASTISRGGHGYTF. DNA for the CDR3: TGTGCCAGCACCATCTCCAGGGGGGGCCATGGCTACACCTTC.

J is TRBJ1-2 and V is TRBV28; D is ambiguous. V lost 5 bases, J lost 0 bases, and 22 bases lay in between. Germline values: CDR1 MDHEN, CDR2 SYDVKM. The CDR3 is 18 residues long. The CDR3 nucleotides read TGTGCCAGCAGTACCTTGCGATCCGCCCCAGGATCTAACTATGGCTACACCTTC. Protein sequence: CASSTLRSAPGSNYGYTF.

This clonotype was recorded many times. The J gene is TRBJ2-4, the V gene TRBV10-2; maybe TRBD2 (5 bases). Germline CDR1 WSHSY, CDR2 SAAADI. The CDR3 contains 14 residues. Trimming stripped 4 bases from V and 7 bases from J, with 14 bases between. CDR3 bases: TGCGCCAGCAGTGGTTGGGAGACGCAGAACATTCAGTACTTC. Residues: CASSGWETQNIQYF.

The chain uses TRBV11-2 and TRBJ2-1, with a weak D call TRBD2 (7 bases). The germline V gene encodes CDR1 SGHAT and CDR2 FQNNGV. The CDR3 has 17 amino acids. Trimming removed 4 bases at V and 2 bases at J, with 18 bases between. The CDR3 region has the DNA TGTGCCAGCAGCTATCACGGCGGGGGCCTAACCTACAATGAGCAGTTCTTC. Its translation is CASSYHGGGLTYNEQFF.

The chain carries TRBV12-3 or TRBV12-4 and TRBJ1-6; 8 nucleotides agree with TRBD1. The CDR3 covers 15 residues. J lost 9 bases, V lost 6 bases, and 10 bases had no gene match. In nucleotides, the CDR3 is TGTGCCAGCAGCTTCCCCGGGACAGGATTTTCACCCCTCCACTTT. This gives the protein CASSFPGTGFSPLHF.

The chain employs TRBV14 and TRBJ2-7, with a tentative D call TRBD2 (5 bases). The V gene's germline CDR1 is SGHDN and CDR2 FVKESK. Trimming stripped 5 bases from V and 2 bases from J, with 13 bases between. CDR3 size: 14 residues. The CDR3 DNA reads TGTGCCAGCAGCTCACACAGCGGTGCCTACGAGCAGTACTTC. Translating it yields CASSSHSGAYEQYF.

This clonotype has a handful of counts. The chain carries TRBV4-1 and TRBJ2-7; TRBD1 matches at 12 bases. Germline CDR1 and CDR2: MGHRA and YSYEKL. The CDR3 covers 16 residues. J gave up 4 bases and V 2 bases, and 6 bases lay outside the gene matches. This chain's CDR3 is CASSQSPGQGAYEQYF. CDR3 coding DNA: TGCGCCAGCAGCCAAAGCCCGGGACAGGGGGCTTACGAGCAGTACTTC.

This clonotype was counted a few times. The V and J genes are TRBV3-1 and TRBJ1-1, with 7 bases matching TRBD1. The V gene end was trimmed by 2 bases and the J gene end by 0 bases; junction bases not matched to a gene: 3. This CDR3 region has 15 residues. Germline V gene sequence: CDR1 LGHDT, CDR2 YNNKEL (reference sequence). Here the CDR3 reads CASSQTGALNTEAFF. In nucleotides, the CDR3 is TGTGCCAGCAGCCAAACAGGGGCTTTGAACACTGAAGCTTTCTTT.

The chain combines TRBV29-1 with TRBJ2-5; possibly TRBD1 for D (6 bases). Germline V gene sequence: CDR1 SQVTM, CDR2 ANQGSEA. The CDR3 is 12 amino acids. V was trimmed by 6 bases and J by 5 bases, leaving 13 bases between them. DNA for the CDR3: TGCAGCGTAAACAGGGCCGGGGAGACCCAGTACTTC. This encodes CSVNRAGETQYF.

The chain recombines TRBV27 with TRBJ1-1; unclear D gene. The CDR3 has 12 residues. Germline V gives CDR1 MNHEY, CDR2 SMNVEV (reference sequence). The V end was cut by 2 bases, the J end by 8 bases, with 9 bases between. CDR3 sequence (DNA): TGTGCCAGCAGTTTAGAAGGCATCGAAGCTTTCTTT. Translation: CASSLEGIEAFF.

The rearrangement uses TRBV28 and TRBJ2-7; possibly TRBD2 for D (6 bases). Trimming cost V 6 bases and J 5 bases, with 23 bases left between them. CDR1 is MDHEN and CDR2 is SYDVKM in the germline V gene. The CDR3 has 16 amino acids. CDR3 bases: TGTGCCAGCAGCTTCTCCCCGACTAGAGTCGGAGACGAGCAGTACTTC. It codes for CASSFSPTRVGDEQYF.

This clonotype was observed at least ten times. The chain carries TRBV11-2 and TRBJ2-7; TRBD1 is a possible D gene (6 bases). Germline V lookup: CDR1 SGHAT, CDR2 FQNNGV. Trimming cost V 5 bases and J 5 bases, with 13 bases left between them. This CDR3 has 13 amino acids. The chain's CDR3 is CASSPRGGNEQYF. The CDR3 coding sequence is TGTGCCAGCAGCCCCCGTGGGGGCAACGAGCAGTACTTC.

This clonotype came up a few times. The chain carries TRBV12-3 or TRBV12-4 and TRBJ1-6; D unclear. V was shortened by 5 bases and J by 11 bases, with 10 bases between the two germline ends. CDR3 size: 12 residues. The CDR3 DNA follows: TGTGCCAGCAGTCCCGCATTGACACCCCTCCACTTT. It yields the protein CASSPALTPLHF.

This clonotype was observed at least ten times. The chain links TRBV12-3 or TRBV12-4 to TRBJ1-1; D gene unclear. This CDR3 comprises 13 residues. Trimming shortened V by 5 bases and J by 0 bases, and 7 bases separated the two germline ends. The CDR3 loop reads CASSPVLNTEAFF. The DNA of the CDR3 is TGTGCCAGCAGTCCTGTCCTGAACACTGAAGCTTTCTTT.

Many counts were recorded for this clonotype. The chain recombines TRBV20-1 with TRBJ2-7; D not certain. The CDR3 spans 11 residues. Trimming removed 0 bases from V and 6 bases from J, with 6 bases in between. From germline, CDR1 is DFQATT and CDR2 SNEGSKA (reference sequence). CDR3 sequence: CSARDRSEQYF. The CDR3 nucleotides are TGCAGTGCTAGAGACCGGAGCGAGCAGTACTTC.

V is TRBV5-1 and J is TRBJ2-5, with D hard to call. Per germline, CDR1 SGHRS and CDR2 YFSETQ. Between the trimmed V and J ends, which lost 2 bases and 5 bases, there was a span of 16 bases. CDR3 length: 15 residues. The CDR3 spells CASSLGSLSRETQYF. For the CDR3, the DNA is TGCGCCAGCAGCTTAGGGTCCCTCTCAAGGGAGACCCAGTACTTC. Combining the CDR3 with reference TRBV5-1 and TRBJ2-5 gives the whole variable domain KAGVTQTPRYLIKTRGQQVTLSCSPISGHRSVSWYQQTPGQGLQFLFEYFSETQRNKGNFPGRFSGRQFSNSRSEMNVSTLELGDSALYLCASSLGSLSRETQYFGPGTRLLVL.

V and J are TRBV28 and TRBJ2-7; D uncertain. The V gene's germline CDR1 is MDHEN and CDR2 SYDVKM. This CDR3 comprises 16 residues. Trimming cost V 4 bases and J 2 bases, with 18 bases left between them. The CDR3 DNA reads TGTGCCAGCAGTTCACCGGGCCAGGTGAAAACCTACGAGCAGTACTTC. Protein sequence: CASSSPGQVKTYEQYF.

The chain carries TRBV12-3 or TRBV12-4 and TRBJ2-5; 12 bases match TRBD2. With V trimmed by 5 bases and J by 4 bases, 8 bases remained unmatched. CDR3 length equals 16 residues. The CDR3 DNA is TGTGCCAGCAGTATACGACTAGCGGGAGTAGGAGAGACCCAGTACTTC. It codes for CASSIRLAGVGETQYF.

In its sample, this clonotype was seen many times. The chain recombines TRBV7-9 with TRBJ2-7, with D perhaps being TRBD1 or TRBD2 (5 bases each). The CDR3 has 14 amino acids. The germline gives CDR1 SEHNR, CDR2 FQNEAQ (reference sequence). The V and J ends lost 1 base and 5 bases respectively, with 12 bases between them. This CDR3 is CASSLVAGTHEQYF. CDR3 nucleotides: TGTGCCAGCAGCTTAGTTGCAGGGACCCACGAGCAGTACTTC.

This clonotype was observed many times. The J gene is TRBJ1-3, the V gene TRBV6-5, with unresolved D. Trimming stripped 2 bases from V and 0 bases from J, with 11 bases between. Germline loops: CDR1 MNHEY, CDR2 SVGAGI. The CDR3 has 16 amino acids. The CDR3: CASSYARTGSGNTIYF. The DNA for the CDR3 is TGTGCCAGCAGTTACGCCCGGACCGGCTCTGGAAACACCATATATTTT.

V gene TRBV30 combines with J gene TRBJ1-2; 8 bases line up with TRBD1. CDR3 length equals 15 residues. The V segment lost 1 base and the J segment 0 bases; nucleotides outside the gene matches: 4. The germline V gene has CDR1 GTSNPN and CDR2 SVGIG (reference sequence). DNA for the CDR3: TGTGCCTGGAGTGCGGGACAGGCGGCTAACTATGGCTACACCTTC. Translation gives CAWSAGQAANYGYTF.

This clonotype has at least ten counts. A much larger clone differs from this one at a single base, so this may be a read error. This sequence joins TRBV28 and TRBJ1-1; D uncertain. Per germline, CDR1 MDHEN and CDR2 SYDVKM. The CDR3 has 15 residues. Trimming stripped 5 bases from V and 1 base from J, with 14 bases between. CDR3 residues: CASSPLDRTNTEAFF. In nucleotides, the CDR3 is TGTGCCAGCAGTCCCCTGGACCGAACGAACACTGAAGCTTTCTTT.

The gene calls are TRBV28 and TRBJ1-6; no clear D gene. Germline CDR1 MDHEN, CDR2 SYDVKM. The CDR3 totals 14 residues. Deletions cut 2 bases from V and 7 bases from J, with 9 bases between. The CDR3 loop reads CASSLPGGNSPLHF. CDR3 nucleotide sequence: TGTGCCAGCAGTTTACCAGGCGGCAATTCACCCCTCCACTTT. The whole variable domain, remainder taken from reference TRBV28 and TRBJ1-6, is DVKVTQSSRYLVKRTGEKVFLECVQDMDHENMFWYRQDPGLGLRLIYFSYDVKMKEKGDIPEGYSVSREKKERFSLILESASTNQTSMYLCASSLPGGNSPLHFGNGTRLTVT.